This T cell receptor (beta chain) was recovered during a study of blood T cell repertoires in COVID-19. Study-wide context: In each case, the material was cDNA or gDNA derived from T cells, B-cell-depleted T cells, or PBMCs.

Cohorts were determined from participant-reported clinical history. Germline V CDR1 and CDR2: MNHEY, SMNVEV (reference sequence). V lost 2 bases and J lost 1; bases outside the gene matches: 0. CDR3 size: 15 residues. Per the authors' pipeline: Counts of nucleated cells, estimated from reference gene primer amplification, were obtained. Produced via immunoSEQ multiplex PCR; TCRdb's table is partial and in-frame only. The V and J calls and clone size are taken from that table; D and trimming were inferred from the DNA. The sample holds 200,000 to 250,000 clones; 80% to 90% are singletons and the top ten take 10%. About this clone: Other DNA sequences in the same sample also yield this CDR3.

The sequence was collected from a man aged 18 to 30 with acute COVID-19. V gene TRBV27 combines with J gene TRBJ2-1; 9 bases are shared with TRBD1. Source material: PBMCs or T cells enriched from blood (not recorded which). The CDR3, as DNA: TGTGCCAGCAGTTTAGGACAGGGGTCCTACAATGAGCAGTTCTTC. It encodes CASSLGQGSYNEQFF.